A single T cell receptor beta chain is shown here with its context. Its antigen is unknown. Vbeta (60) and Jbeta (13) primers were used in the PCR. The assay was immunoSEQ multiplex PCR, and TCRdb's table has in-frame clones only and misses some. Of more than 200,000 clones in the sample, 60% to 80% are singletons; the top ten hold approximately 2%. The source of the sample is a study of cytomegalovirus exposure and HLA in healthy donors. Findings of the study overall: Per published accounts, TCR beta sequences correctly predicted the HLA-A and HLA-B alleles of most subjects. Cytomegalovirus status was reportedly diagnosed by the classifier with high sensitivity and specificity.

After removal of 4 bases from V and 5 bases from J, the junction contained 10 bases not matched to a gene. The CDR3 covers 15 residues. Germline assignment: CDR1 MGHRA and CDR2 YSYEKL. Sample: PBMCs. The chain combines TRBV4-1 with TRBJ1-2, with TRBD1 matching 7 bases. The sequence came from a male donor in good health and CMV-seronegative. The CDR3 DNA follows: TGCGCCAGCAGCCCACGACAGGGTACGGCTTATGGCTACACCTTC. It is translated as CASSPRQGTAYGYTF.